The 5 T cell receptor beta chains below come from one sample, sequenced in a study of blood T cell repertoires in COVID-19. The method was immunoSEQ multiplex PCR; TCRdb's version includes in-frame clones alone and lacks a portion of them. The data show 80,000 to 130,000 clones, 80% to 95% seen once. Sequenced input: peripheral blood. The receptors come from a man in his 70s with acute or convalescent COVID-19.

The chain employs TRBV5-1 and TRBJ1-4, with 7 bases identical to TRBD1. The CDR3 contains 16 residues. Germline V CDR1 and CDR2: SGHRS, YFSETQ. V lost 5 bases, J lost 1 base, and 8 bases stayed unmatched. The CDR3 nucleotides are TGCGCCAGCAGTTCTAGGGGGCCAGGAACTAATGAAAAACTGTTTTTT. Encoded protein: CASSSRGPGTNEKLFF.

The chain uses TRBV6-5 and TRBJ2-1; TRBD2 matches 9 bases. CDR1 MNHEY and CDR2 SVGAGI come from the germline V gene. The CDR3 contains 15 residues. V was pared by 0 bases and J by 7 bases, with 4 bases of the junction left unmatched. As DNA, the CDR3 is TGTGCCAGCAGTTACTCGGGGACTAGCCGGAATGAGCAGTTCTTC. Its translation: CASSYSGTSRNEQFF.

The V and J genes are TRBV7-9 and TRBJ1-5; 8 bases fit TRBD1. Germline V lookup: CDR1 SEHNR, CDR2 FQNEAQ (reference sequence). CDR3 size: 14 residues. V shed 4 bases and J 6 bases; nucleotides not matched to a gene: 5. The CDR3, as DNA: TGTGCCAGCAGCTCTACAGGGGGTACTCAGCCCCAGCATTTT. As protein: CASSSTGGTQPQHF. The full variable domain, with the rest looked up from reference TRBV7-9 and TRBJ1-5, is DTGVSQNPRHKITKRGQNVTFRCDPISEHNRLYWYRQTLGQGPEFLTYFQNEAQLEKSRLLSDRFSAERPKGSFSTLEIQRTEQGDSAMYLCASSSTGGTQPQHFGDGTRLSIL.

The chain links TRBV5-1 to TRBJ1-5; 9 bases are a match to TRBD1. The J segment lost 6 bases and the V segment lost 4 bases, leaving 8 bases of the junction unmatched. Germline V gene lookup returns CDR1 SGHRS and CDR2 YFSETQ. The CDR3 contains 15 residues. Here the CDR3 DNA reads TGCGCCAGCAGCCCCACCGGGACAGGGTCTCAGCCCCAGCATTTT. The encoded protein is CASSPTGTGSQPQHF. The variable domain in full, completed from reference TRBV5-1 and TRBJ1-5, reads KAGVTQTPRYLIKTRGQQVTLSCSPISGHRSVSWYQQTPGQGLQFLFEYFSETQRNKGNFPGRFSGRQFSNSRSEMNVSTLELGDSALYLCASSPTGTGSQPQHFGDGTRLSIL.

This clone was counted once. V gene TRBV28 combines with J gene TRBJ2-7; unclear D gene. This CDR3 region has 12 residues. The germline V gene has CDR1 MDHEN and CDR2 SYDVKM. V lost 6 bases and J 2 bases, leaving 8 bases between the germline ends. DNA of the CDR3: TGTGCCAGCAGGGCAGTAACCTACGAGCAGTACTTC. Encoded protein: CASRAVTYEQYF.